The TCR beta chain under discussion was sequenced for a study of blood T cell dynamics during melanoma immunotherapy. Study information: First-line therapy was either pembrolizumab or nivolumab with ipilimumab for metastatic melanoma. Study-wide results and caveats: At W3, later disease-control patients showed bifurcated PBMC repertoire changes, unlike progressors.

To note about this clone: Antigen specificity is unknown.

Some clones are missing from TCRdb's copy, which holds only in-frame ones; the method was immunoSEQ multiplex PCR. The sample lists approximately 11,000 clones; approximately 80% were seen once. The time point here: week 3, after first cycle of checkpoint inhibitor. Samples come from before therapy and from week 3 after the first blockade cycle. The V end lost 1 base, the J end lost 8 bases, and 5 bases lay between the germline ends. This CDR3 is 11 amino acids long. Germline V lookup: CDR1 LNHDA, CDR2 SQIVND (reference sequence). The chain combines TRBV19 with TRBJ1-2; D is ambiguous. This clonotype was sampled from a human donor with melanoma. The input for sequencing was blood, taken from a patient treated with checkpoint blockade. CDR3 in DNA: TGTGCCAGTAGTATAGCCGGCGGCTACACCTTC. Translation: CASSIAGGYTF.